The T cell receptor (beta chain) described here comes from a study of shared clonotypes between healthy human individuals. The germline CDR1 and CDR2 sequences are MNHEY and SVGAGI. V gave up 7 bases and J gave up 2 bases, with 14 bases separating them. The length of the CDR3 is 14 residues. Repertoires were generated with immunoSEQ multiplex PCR, while TCRdb's copy carries only in-frame clones and drops some. The sample has about 1.9 million clones, 93% seen once. Naive CD8 populations comprised CD45RO-negative cells positively selected for CCR7, excluding terminally differentiated effector memory CD45RA+ cells.

Sequencing used naive CD8+ T cells from PBMCs. This chain uses TRBV6-5 with TRBJ1-2, with D unresolved. This TCR was sampled from a man aged 18 to 30 in good health. Some clones in this sample may be carry-over from other donors' samples. CDR3 bases: TGTGCCAGCACCCCGGGGTGGCAAAACTATGGCTACACCTTC. Amino acid sequence: CASTPGWQNYGYTF.